The rows below give T cell receptor beta chains drawn from one sample of a study of OX40 agonist ivuxolimab in advanced cancers. Clones were sequenced by immunoSEQ multiplex PCR, and TCRdb holds only the in-frame ones, with some missing. In the table there are roughly 14,000 clones, 65% to 80% of which are singletons. The specimen was CD4+ or CD8+ T cells sorted from blood, collected in a trial of the OX40 agonist ivuxolimab. These receptors came from an adult with an advanced solid tumor such as melanoma, head and neck, liver or kidney cancer. Each CDR3 is given with its conserved first and last residue. The D gene is left open where the match is weak. Expanded clones are given a class, and other clones once, few, many or no size at all.

d_call j_call v_call clone_size cdr3_length cdr3_aa cdr3_nt
NA TRBJ2-2 TRBV27 NA 15 CASSLIGSPTGELFF TGTGCCAGCAGTTTGATAGGGTCCCCCACCGGGGAGCTGTTTTTT
NA TRBJ2-5 TRBV11-3 NA 14 CASASAVPRETQYF TGTGCCAGCGCCTCGGCGGTTCCAAGAGAGACCCAGTACTTC
NA TRBJ2-2 TRBV6-5 NA 16 CASSYSSHRVTGELFF TGTGCCAGCAGTTACTCGAGTCACAGGGTGACCGGGGAGCTGTTTTTT
NA TRBJ1-1 TRBV19 NA 15 CASSMMVVMNTEAFF TGTGCCAGTAGTATGATGGTCGTCATGAACACTGAAGCTTTCTTT
TRBD1 TRBJ1-1 TRBV28 NA 18 CASSLLTGQGDPDTEAFF TGTGCCAGCAGTTTGCTTACGGGACAGGGTGACCCCGACACTGAAGCTTTCTTT
NA TRBJ1-1 TRBV30 once 13 CAWSVLWNTEAFF TGTGCCTGGAGTGTCCTCTGGAACACTGAAGCTTTCTTT
NA TRBJ2-1 TRBV9 NA 14 CASSGGSGVGEQFF TGTGCCAGCAGCGGAGGGTCGGGCGTTGGTGAGCAGTTCTTC
TRBD2 TRBJ2-7 TRBV6-5 few 14 CASSYGTSSYEQYF TGTGCCAGCAGTTACGGGACTAGCAGCTACGAGCAGTACTTC
NA TRBJ2-5 TRBV9 NA 16 CASSVEGWGYQETQYF TGTGCCAGCAGCGTAGAGGGATGGGGGTATCAAGAGACCCAGTACTTC
NA TRBJ2-3 TRBV7-3 NA 13 CASSALAPDTQYF TGTGCCAGCAGTGCCTTAGCGCCAGATACGCAGTATTTT
NA TRBJ2-2 TRBV30 few 15 CAWSAGDLDTGELFF TGTGCCTGGAGTGCGGGAGATCTGGACACCGGGGAGCTGTTTTTT
NA TRBJ2-5 TRBV15 NA 12 CATRYKGETQYF TGTGCCACCAGATATAAGGGGGAGACCCAGTACTTC
NA TRBJ2-1 TRBV19 NA 13 CASKAGTYNEQFF TGTGCCAGTAAGGCGGGGACCTACAATGAGCAGTTCTTC
TRBD1 TRBJ1-1 TRBV13 NA 19 CASSQSYRDRGEMNTEAFF TGTGCCAGCAGCCAATCCTACCGGGACAGGGGAGAAATGAACACTGAAGCTTTCTTT
TRBD1 TRBJ1-4 TRBV13 NA 15 CASSRQGWPHEKLFF TGTGCCAGCAGCCGACAGGGTTGGCCCCATGAAAAACTGTTTTTT
NA TRBJ2-7 TRBV28 once 12 CASSPQRGEQYF TGTGCCAGCAGTCCGCAACGTGGCGAGCAGTACTTC
NA TRBJ2-3 TRBV19 NA 16 CASSIQSGRSTDTQYF TGTGCCAGTAGTATACAATCAGGGAGGAGCACAGATACGCAGTATTTT
TRBD2 TRBJ2-1 TRBV9 NA 15 CASSVGGLAWNEQFF TGTGCCAGCAGCGTAGGGGGACTAGCGTGGAATGAGCAGTTCTTC
NA TRBJ2-3 TRBV5-6 large 17 CASSLNLPTISTDTQYF TGTGCCAGCAGCTTGAACCTTCCAACCATTAGCACAGATACGCAGTATTTT
NA TRBJ2-1 TRBV28 NA 14 CASSLRITYNEQFF TGTGCCAGCAGTTTGCGGATTACCTACAATGAGCAGTTCTTC
TRBD1 TRBJ1-1 TRBV11-1 NA 13 CATGTGETTEAFF TGTGCCACGGGGACAGGGGAGACGACTGAAGCTTTCTTT
TRBD2 TRBJ2-3 TRBV5-6 few 14 CASSWGLDLDTQYF TGTGCCAGCAGCTGGGGACTAGACCTAGATACGCAGTATTTT
NA TRBJ1-2 TRBV9 few 14 CASTPGDISYGYTF TGTGCCAGCACCCCGGGTGACATTTCGTATGGCTACACCTTC
NA TRBJ2-1 TRBV5-4 NA 11 CASSFSVEQFF TGTGCCAGCAGCTTTTCAGTTGAGCAGTTCTTC
NA TRBJ2-1 TRBV10-1 NA 16 CANKKPGPRSYNEQFF TGCGCCAACAAAAAACCGGGTCCCCGGTCCTACAATGAGCAGTTCTTC
NA TRBJ2-7 TRBV11-1 NA 16 CASSLERGMTPLEQYF TGTGCCAGCAGCTTAGAACGCGGGATGACTCCGCTCGAGCAGTACTTC
NA TRBJ2-3 TRBV14 NA 13 CASSQDFGDTQYF TGTGCCAGCAGCCAAGATTTCGGAGATACGCAGTATTTT
NA TRBJ1-5 TRBV9 NA 15 CASSASGVYGQPQHF TGTGCCAGCAGCGCCTCCGGGGTGTACGGGCAGCCCCAGCATTTT
NA TRBJ1-5 TRBV6-5 NA 15 CASRPDRALNQPQHF TGTGCCAGCAGGCCGGACAGAGCGCTAAATCAGCCCCAGCATTTT
TRBD1 TRBJ1-2 TRBV27 NA 14 CASSPQGAQGGYTF TGTGCCAGCAGTCCACAGGGGGCGCAGGGGGGCTACACCTTC
NA TRBJ2-7 TRBV6-5 NA 15 CASSYQGLAVNEQYF TGTGCCAGCAGTTACCAGGGGCTAGCGGTAAACGAGCAGTACTTC
TRBD1 TRBJ1-5 TRBV27 NA 17 CASSPLTGRNSNQPQHF TGTGCCAGCAGTCCCCTGACAGGGAGGAATAGCAATCAGCCCCAGCATTTT
NA TRBJ2-1 TRBV9 NA 18 CASSAGQKGLVSYNEQFF TGTGCCAGCAGCGCGGGACAGAAGGGACTAGTCTCCTACAATGAGCAGTTCTTC
NA TRBJ2-3 TRBV7-6 NA 14 CASSSGLFTDTQYF TGTGCCAGCAGCTCCGGACTATTCACAGATACGCAGTATTTT
NA TRBJ2-7 TRBV19 NA 14 CASSIIAGSYEQYF TGTGCCAGTAGTATTATCGCGGGATCCTACGAGCAGTACTTC
TRBD1 TRBJ2-7 TRBV2 NA 14 CASSDGTGHYEQYF TGTGCCAGCAGTGATGGGACAGGGCATTACGAGCAGTACTTC
NA TRBJ1-2 TRBV13 NA 14 CASSLGTADYGYTF TGTGCCAGCAGCTTAGGGACGGCTGACTATGGCTACACCTTC
NA TRBJ2-3 TRBV30 medium-sized 15 CAWSVDDLNTDTQYF TGTGCCTGGAGTGTAGACGATCTCAACACAGATACGCAGTATTTT
NA TRBJ1-5 TRBV19 NA 16 CASSIVPGRSNQPQHF TGTGCCAGTAGTATAGTGCCGGGACGGAGCAATCAGCCCCAGCATTTT
NA TRBJ1-1 TRBV2 NA 11 CARDTNTEAFF TGTGCCAGAGACACGAACACTGAAGCTTTCTTT
TRBD1 TRBJ2-7 TRBV27 NA 12 CASSVDRVEQYF TGTGCCAGCAGTGTGGACAGGGTCGAGCAGTACTTC
NA TRBJ2-1 TRBV18 NA 14 CASSPTGFYNEQFF TGTGCCAGCTCACCAACCGGGTTCTACAATGAGCAGTTCTTC